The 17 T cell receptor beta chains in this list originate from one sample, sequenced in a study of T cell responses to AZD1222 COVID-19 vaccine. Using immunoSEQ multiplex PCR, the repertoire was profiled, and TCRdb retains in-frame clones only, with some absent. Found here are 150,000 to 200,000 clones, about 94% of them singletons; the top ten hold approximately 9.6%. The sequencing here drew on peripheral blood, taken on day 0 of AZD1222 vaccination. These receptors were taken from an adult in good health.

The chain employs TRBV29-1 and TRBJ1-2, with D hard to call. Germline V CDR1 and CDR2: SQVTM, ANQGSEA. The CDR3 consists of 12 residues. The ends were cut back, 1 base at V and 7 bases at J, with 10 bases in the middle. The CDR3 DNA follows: TGCAGCGTTGAAGGGATGCCAGGTGGCTACACCTTC. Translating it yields CSVEGMPGGYTF. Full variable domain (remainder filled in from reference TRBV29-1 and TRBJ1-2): SAVISQKPSRDICQRGTSLTIQCQVDSQVTMMFWYRQQPGQSLTLIATANQGSEATYESGFVIDKFPISRPNLTFSTLTVSNMSPEDSSIYLCSVEGMPGGYTFGSGTRLTVV.

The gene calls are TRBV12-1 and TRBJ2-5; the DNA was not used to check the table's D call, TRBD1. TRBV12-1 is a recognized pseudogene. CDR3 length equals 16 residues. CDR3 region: CASSLRQGSWVETQYF. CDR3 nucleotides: TGTGCCAGCAGCTTACGACAGGGGAGTTGGGTAGAGACCCAGTACTTC.

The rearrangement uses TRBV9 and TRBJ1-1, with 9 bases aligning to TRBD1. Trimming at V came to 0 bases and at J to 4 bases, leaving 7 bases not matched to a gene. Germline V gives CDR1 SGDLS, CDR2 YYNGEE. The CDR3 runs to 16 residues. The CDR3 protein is CASSVVGTGRVTEAFF. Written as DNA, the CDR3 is TGTGCCAGCAGCGTAGTAGGGACAGGGCGCGTCACTGAAGCTTTCTTT.

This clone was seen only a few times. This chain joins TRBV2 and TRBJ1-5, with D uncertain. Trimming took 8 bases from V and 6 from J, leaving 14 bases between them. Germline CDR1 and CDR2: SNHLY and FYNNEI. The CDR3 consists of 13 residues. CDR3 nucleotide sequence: TGTGCCAGCTCTGGGCAGTTCGGTCAGCCCCAGCATTTT. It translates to CASSGQFGQPQHF.

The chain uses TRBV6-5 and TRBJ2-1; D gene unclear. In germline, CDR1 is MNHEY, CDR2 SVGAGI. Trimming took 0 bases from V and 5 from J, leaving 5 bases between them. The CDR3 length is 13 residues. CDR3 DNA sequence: TGTGCCAGCAGTTACTCACCTGACAATGAGCAGTTCTTC. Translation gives CASSYSPDNEQFF.

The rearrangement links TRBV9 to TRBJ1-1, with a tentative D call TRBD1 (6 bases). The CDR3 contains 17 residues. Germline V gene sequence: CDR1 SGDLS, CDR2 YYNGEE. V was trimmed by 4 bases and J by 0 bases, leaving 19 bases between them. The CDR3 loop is CASSPARGSQVNTEAFF. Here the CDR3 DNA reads TGTGCCAGCAGCCCCGCCAGGGGATCGCAAGTGAACACTGAAGCTTTCTTT. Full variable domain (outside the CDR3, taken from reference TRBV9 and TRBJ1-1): DSGVTQTPKHLITATGQRVTLRCSPRSGDLSVYWYQQSLDQGLQFLIQYYNGEERAKGNILERFSAQQFPDLHSELNLSSLELGDSALYFCASSPARGSQVNTEAFFGQGTRLTVV.

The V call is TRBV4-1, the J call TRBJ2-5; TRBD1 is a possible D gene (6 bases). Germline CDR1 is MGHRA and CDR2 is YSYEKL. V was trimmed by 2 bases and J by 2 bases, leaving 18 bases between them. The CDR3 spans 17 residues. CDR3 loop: CASSQLLGQRTQETQYF. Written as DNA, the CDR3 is TGCGCCAGCAGCCAACTCCTAGGACAGCGCACGCAAGAGACCCAGTACTTC.

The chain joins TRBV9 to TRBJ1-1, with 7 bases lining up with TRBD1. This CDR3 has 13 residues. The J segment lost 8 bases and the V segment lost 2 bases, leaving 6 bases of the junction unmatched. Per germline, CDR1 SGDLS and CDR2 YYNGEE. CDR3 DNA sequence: TGTGCCAGCAGCGTCACAGGGGTCACCGAAGCTTTCTTT. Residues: CASSVTGVTEAFF.

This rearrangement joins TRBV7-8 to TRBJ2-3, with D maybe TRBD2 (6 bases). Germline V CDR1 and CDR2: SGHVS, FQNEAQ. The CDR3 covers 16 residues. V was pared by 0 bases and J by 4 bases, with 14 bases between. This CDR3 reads CASSLAGTPLADTQYF. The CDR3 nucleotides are TGTGCCAGCAGCTTAGCCGGGACTCCTCTTGCAGATACGCAGTATTTT. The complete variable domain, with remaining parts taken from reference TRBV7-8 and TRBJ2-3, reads GAGVSQSPRYKVAKRGQDVALRCDPISGHVSLFWYQQALGQGPEFLTYFQNEAQLDKSGLPSDRFFAERPEGSVSTLKIQRTQQEDSAVYLCASSLAGTPLADTQYFGPGTRLTVL.

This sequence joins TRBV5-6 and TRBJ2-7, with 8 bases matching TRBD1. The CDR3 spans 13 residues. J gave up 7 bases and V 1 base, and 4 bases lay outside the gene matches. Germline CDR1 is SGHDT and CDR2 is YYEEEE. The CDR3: CASSLPGGNEQYF. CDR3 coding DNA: TGTGCCAGCAGCTTGCCAGGGGGCAATGAGCAGTACTTC. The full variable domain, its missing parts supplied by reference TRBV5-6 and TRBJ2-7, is DAGVTQSPTHLIKTRGQQVTLRCSPKSGHDTVSWYQQALGQGPQFIFQYYEEEERQRGNFPDRFSGHQFPNYSSELNVNALLLGDSALYLCASSLPGGNEQYFGPGTRLTVT.

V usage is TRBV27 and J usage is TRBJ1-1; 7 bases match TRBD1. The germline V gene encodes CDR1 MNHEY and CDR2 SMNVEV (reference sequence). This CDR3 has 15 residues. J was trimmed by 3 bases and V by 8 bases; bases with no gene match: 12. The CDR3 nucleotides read TGTGCCAGCCTACGTTGGGGCAGGGGGGACACTGAAGCTTTCTTT. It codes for CASLRWGRGDTEAFF.

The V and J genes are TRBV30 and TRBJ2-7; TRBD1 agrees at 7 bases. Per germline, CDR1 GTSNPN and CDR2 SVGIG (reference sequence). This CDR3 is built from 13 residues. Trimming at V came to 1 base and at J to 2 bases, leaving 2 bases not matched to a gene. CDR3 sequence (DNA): TGTGCCTGGAGTGGGGACAGCCCCTACGAGCAGTACTTC. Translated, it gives CAWSGDSPYEQYF.

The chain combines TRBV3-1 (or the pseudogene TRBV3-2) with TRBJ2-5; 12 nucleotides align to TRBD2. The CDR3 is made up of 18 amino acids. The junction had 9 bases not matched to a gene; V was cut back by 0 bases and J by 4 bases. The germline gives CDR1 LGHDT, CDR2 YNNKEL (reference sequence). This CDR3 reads CASSQDLGKLAGGETQYF. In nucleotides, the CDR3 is TGTGCCAGCAGCCAAGATCTTGGGAAACTAGCGGGAGGAGAGACCCAGTACTTC.

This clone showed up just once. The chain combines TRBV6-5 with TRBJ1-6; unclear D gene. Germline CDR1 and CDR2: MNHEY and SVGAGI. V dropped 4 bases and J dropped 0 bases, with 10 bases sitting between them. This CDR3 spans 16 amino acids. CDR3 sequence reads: CASSLGQTSYNSPLHF. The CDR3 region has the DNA TGTGCCAGCAGTTTAGGCCAGACCTCCTATAATTCACCCCTCCACTTT.

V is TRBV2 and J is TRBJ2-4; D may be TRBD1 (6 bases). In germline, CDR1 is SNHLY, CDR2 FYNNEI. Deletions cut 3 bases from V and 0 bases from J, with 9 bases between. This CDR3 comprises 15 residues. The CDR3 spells CASSDPGEAKNIQYF. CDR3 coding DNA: TGTGCCAGCAGTGATCCAGGGGAAGCCAAAAACATTCAGTACTTC. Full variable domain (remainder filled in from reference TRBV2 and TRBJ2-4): EPEVTQTPSHQVTQMGQEVILRCVPISNHLYFYWYRQILGQKVEFLVSFYNNEISEKSEIFDDQFSVERPDGSNFTLKIRSTKLEDSAMYFCASSDPGEAKNIQYFGAGTRLSVL.

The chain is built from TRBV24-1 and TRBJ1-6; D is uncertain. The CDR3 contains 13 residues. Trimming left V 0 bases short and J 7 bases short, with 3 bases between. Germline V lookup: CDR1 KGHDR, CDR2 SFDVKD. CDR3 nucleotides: TGTGCCACCAGTGATTTGCCGAATTCACCCCTCCACTTT. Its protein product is CATSDLPNSPLHF.

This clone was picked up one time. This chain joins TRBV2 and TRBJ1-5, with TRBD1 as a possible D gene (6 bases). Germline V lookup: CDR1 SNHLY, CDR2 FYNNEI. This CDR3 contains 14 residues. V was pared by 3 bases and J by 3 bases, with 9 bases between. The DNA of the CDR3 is TGTGCCAGCAGTGACGACAGGAACAATCAGCCCCAGCATTTT. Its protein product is CASSDDRNNQPQHF. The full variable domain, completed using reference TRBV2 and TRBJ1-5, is EPEVTQTPSHQVTQMGQEVILRCVPISNHLYFYWYRQILGQKVEFLVSFYNNEISEKSEIFDDQFSVERPDGSNFTLKIRSTKLEDSAMYFCASSDDRNNQPQHFGDGTRLSIL.